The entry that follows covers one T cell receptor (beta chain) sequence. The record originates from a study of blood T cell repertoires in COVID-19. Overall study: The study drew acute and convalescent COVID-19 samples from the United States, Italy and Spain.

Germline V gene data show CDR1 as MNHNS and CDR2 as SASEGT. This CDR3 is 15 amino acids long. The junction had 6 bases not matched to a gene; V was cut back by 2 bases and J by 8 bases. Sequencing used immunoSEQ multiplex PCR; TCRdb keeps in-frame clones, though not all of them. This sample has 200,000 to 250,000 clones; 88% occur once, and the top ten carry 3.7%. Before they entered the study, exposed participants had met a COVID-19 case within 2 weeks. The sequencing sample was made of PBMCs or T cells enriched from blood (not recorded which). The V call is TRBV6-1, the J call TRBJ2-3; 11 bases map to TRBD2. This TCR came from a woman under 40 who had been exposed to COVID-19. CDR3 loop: CASSETTSGRGTQYF. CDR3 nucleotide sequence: TGTGCCAGCAGTGAAACAACTAGCGGGAGAGGTACGCAGTATTTT.